The T cell receptor beta chain described here comes from a study of Ad26.COV2.S vaccination and SARS-CoV-2 variants. Assay: immunoSEQ multiplex PCR; the TCRdb copy retains only in-frame clones and omits some. Here the sample spans a few hundred thousand clones, about 93% being singletons. As to treatment: around 19 received Ad26.COV2.S at low or high dose, single or two shots; five or six received placebo; per-sample allocation not given. Sampling was done on day 63 after the first vaccine or placebo injection. The source material was peripheral blood, sampled in a trial of Ad26.COV2.S vaccine versus placebo. The TCR was taken from a person between 18 and 59 years old who received the Ad26.COV2.S COVID-19 vaccine or a placebo.

CDR3 DNA: TGTGCCAGCAGCTTAAAACTAGCGGGTCGCAATGAGCAGTTCTTC. Its protein product is CASSLKLAGRNEQFF. This chain connects TRBV7-2 to TRBJ2-1; 9 bases match TRBD2. This CDR3 has 15 amino acids. Germline loops: CDR1 SGHTA, CDR2 FQGNSA. V trimming: 2 bases; J trimming: 6 bases; junction bases outside the gene matches: 5. Looking up the rest from reference TRBV7-2 and TRBJ2-1 gives the full variable domain: GAGVSQSPSNKVTEKGKDVELRCDPISGHTALYWYRQSLGQGLEFLIYFQGNSAPDKSGLPSDRFSAERTGGSVSTLTIQRTQQEDSAVYLCASSLKLAGRNEQFFGPGTRLTVL.